Shown below are 2 T cell receptor beta chains from a single sample sequenced in a study of T cell changes during pregnancy in multiple sclerosis. Measured with immunoSEQ multiplex PCR; TCRdb has only the in-frame clones, and not every one. This sample carries about 32,000 clones, roughly nine tenths of them seen once, and the ten largest clones take about 11%. Sequences were derived from CD8+ T cells from peripheral blood mononuclear cells, sampled in the second trimester of pregnancy. These receptors were collected from a female donor with multiple sclerosis, enrolled in a pregnancy study.

The chain carries TRBV5-1 and TRBJ2-3, with TRBD1 as a possible D gene (6 bases). The germline CDR1 and CDR2 sequences are SGHRS and YFSETQ. The ends were cut back, 2 bases at V and 2 bases at J, with 9 bases in the middle. The CDR3 loop spans 14 amino acids. Here the CDR3 reads CASSFDRPTDTQYF. The CDR3 DNA sequence: TGCGCCAGCAGCTTCGACAGGCCCACAGATACGCAGTATTTT.

J is TRBJ2-5 and V is TRBV4-1; 10 bases are shared with TRBD1. The V gene's germline CDR1 is MGHRA and CDR2 YSYEKL. The CDR3 contains 16 residues. V was clipped by 0 bases and J by 3 bases; unmatched bases: 4. The DNA for the CDR3 is TGCGCCAGCAGCCAAGATTCGGGACAGGGGAAAGAGACCCAGTACTTC. It specifies CASSQDSGQGKETQYF.